These 16 T cell receptor beta chains share one sample of origin, sequenced in a study of Ad26.COV2.S vaccination and SARS-CoV-2 variants. Treatment defined: 15 to 20 received Ad26.COV2.S at low or high dose, single or two shots; about 5 received placebo; per-sample allocation not given. Each sample was drawn 63 days after the first injection (of vaccine or placebo). TCRdb's copy holds only in-frame clones and misses some; the assay was immunoSEQ multiplex PCR. The table includes some 480,000 clones, around 88% detected once. The sample was peripheral blood, taken in a trial of Ad26.COV2.S vaccine versus placebo. These receptors were obtained from a person aged 18-65 years who received the Ad26.COV2.S COVID-19 vaccine or a placebo.

This rearrangement joins TRBV19 to TRBJ1-1, with D perhaps matching TRBD1 (5 bases). Germline CDR1 is LNHDA and CDR2 is SQIVND (reference sequence). The CDR3 runs 15 residues. The V gene lost 5 bases and the J gene lost 1 base, with 14 bases spanning the gap. CDR3 bases: TGTGCCAGTAGTTCAGGGTCGAAACCGAACACTGAAGCTTTCTTT. Translation gives CASSSGSKPNTEAFF.

The V call is TRBV29-1, the J call TRBJ2-3; D is uncertain. CDR1 and CDR2 from the germline V gene are SQVTM and ANQGSEA. The CDR3 is made up of 11 amino acids. Trimming removed 5 bases at V and 6 bases at J, with 9 bases between. CDR3 DNA sequence: TGCAGCGTTAGGGCCTCCGATACGCAGTATTTT. Its protein product is CSVRASDTQYF.

The chain joins TRBV12-3 or TRBV12-4 to TRBJ1-1; 9 nucleotides align to TRBD1. J gave up 6 bases and V 6 bases, and 5 bases lay outside the gene matches. The CDR3 consists of 13 residues. CDR3 DNA sequence: TGTGCCAGCAGCCGGGACAGGGTCTCTGAAGCTTTCTTT. Amino acid sequence: CASSRDRVSEAFF.

This clone was counted a single time. The chain is built from TRBV27 and TRBJ2-3, with D possibly TRBD1 on 5 matching bases. CDR3 length: 13 residues. Between the trimmed V and J ends, which lost 4 bases and 5 bases, there was a span of 10 bases. CDR1 is MNHEY, CDR2 SMNVEV, per germline (reference sequence). CDR3: CASSSQGGDTQYF. The DNA for the CDR3 is TGTGCCAGCAGTTCCCAGGGCGGAGATACGCAGTATTTT.

This chain connects TRBV4-1 to TRBJ2-7; 10 bases are a match to TRBD2. V lost 4 bases and J lost 3; bases outside the gene matches: 6. CDR3 length: 15 residues. CDR1 is MGHRA, CDR2 YSYEKL, per germline. CDR3 nucleotide sequence: TGCGCCAGCAGCCTTGGACTAGCGGAGCACTACGAGCAGTACTTC. It codes for CASSLGLAEHYEQYF.

The chain has TRBV30 and TRBJ1-2; D is uncertain. Germline V gene lookup returns CDR1 GTSNPN and CDR2 SVGIG (reference sequence). The V gene lost 2 bases and the J gene lost 3 bases, with 4 bases spanning the gap. The CDR3 length is 11 residues. CDR3 sequence: CAWSMDYGYTF. The DNA of the CDR3 is TGTGCCTGGAGTATGGACTATGGCTACACCTTC. Together with reference TRBV30 and TRBJ1-2, the CDR3 gives the full variable domain: SQTIHQWPATLVQPVGSPLSLECTVEGTSNPNLYWYRQAAGRGLQLLFYSVGIGQISSEVPQNLSASRPQDRQFILSSKKLLLSDSGFYLCAWSMDYGYTFGSGTRLTVV.

The J gene is TRBJ2-3, the V gene TRBV3-1 (or the pseudogene TRBV3-2); 9 nucleotides match TRBD2. This CDR3 spans 15 amino acids. Germline trimming cut 1 base from V and 6 bases from J; bases unmatched to any gene: 5. Germline V gives CDR1 LGHDT, CDR2 YNNKEL (reference sequence). This chain's CDR3 is CASSQVNSGRDTQYF. CDR3 in DNA: TGTGCCAGCAGCCAAGTCAACAGCGGGAGGGATACGCAGTATTTT.

The chain uses TRBV7-2 and TRBJ2-2, with unresolved D. Trimming shortened V by 1 base and J by 6 bases, and 6 bases separated the two germline ends. CDR3 length equals 13 residues. The germline V gene encodes CDR1 SGHTA and CDR2 FQGNSA. CDR3 sequence (DNA): TGTGCCAGCAGCTTAGTTCGAGCCGGGGAGCTGTTTTTT. This codes for CASSLVRAGELFF.

This clone has a handful of counts. The sample has other DNA sequences that encode this CDR3 too. The chain recombines TRBV7-9 with TRBJ2-3; a weak D match, TRBD2 (6 bases). The CDR3 is 14 residues long. Germline V gene data show CDR1 as SEHNR and CDR2 as FQNEAQ (reference sequence). V lost 5 bases, J lost 1 base, and 10 bases lay in between. The CDR3 is CASSQGGGTDTQYF. The CDR3 DNA reads TGTGCCAGCAGCCAGGGAGGAGGCACAGATACGCAGTATTTT. Combining the CDR3 with reference TRBV7-9 and TRBJ2-3 gives the whole variable domain DTGVSQNPRHKITKRGQNVTFRCDPISEHNRLYWYRQTLGQGPEFLTYFQNEAQLEKSRLLSDRFSAERPKGSFSTLEIQRTEQGDSAMYLCASSQGGGTDTQYFGPGTRLTVL.

The chain links TRBV1 to TRBJ2-5. TRBV1 is labeled a pseudogene. The CDR3 consists of 13 residues. This CDR3 reads CTSRETRGETQYF. DNA for the CDR3: TGCACCAGCCGTGAAACTAGGGGAGAGACCCAGTACTTC.

The chain links TRBV9 to TRBJ1-1, with D possibly matching TRBD1 (5 bases). There are 13 residues in the CDR3. Germline CDR1 is SGDLS and CDR2 is YYNGEE. Trimming shortened V by 4 bases and J by 8 bases, and 15 bases separated the two germline ends. CDR3 coding DNA: TGTGCCAGCAGCCCCGGGGGACTGTCGGAAGCTTTCTTT. It is translated as CASSPGGLSEAFF.

This chain links TRBV11-2 with TRBJ1-1; D unresolved. The CDR3 length is 12 residues. Trimming left V 0 bases short and J 11 bases short, with 10 bases between. Germline V gene lookup returns CDR1 SGHAT and CDR2 FQNNGV. The CDR3 sequence is CASSLDPFRAFF. The CDR3 DNA follows: TGTGCCAGCAGCTTAGACCCCTTCCGTGCTTTCTTT.

The chain's CDR3 is CASSLATDSYNSPLHF. CDR3 in DNA: TGTGCCAGCAGCTTAGCGACAGACTCCTATAATTCACCCCTCCACTTT. V is TRBV7-6 and J is TRBJ1-6, with D possibly being TRBD1 (5 bases). This CDR3 is 16 amino acids long. V was clipped by 0 bases and J by 0 bases, with 6 bases between them. Per the germline V gene, CDR1 is SGHVS and CDR2 is FNYEAQ.

The V and J genes are TRBV5-6 and TRBJ1-1; tentatively, D is TRBD1 (6 bases). The CDR3 length is 14 residues. Germline CDR1 and CDR2: SGHDT and YYEEEE. V was clipped by 1 base and J by 2 bases, with 9 bases between them. CDR3 coding DNA: TGTGCCAGCAGCTTGACAGGGAGAAACACTGAAGCTTTCTTT. Its protein is CASSLTGRNTEAFF. The whole variable domain, filled in from reference TRBV5-6 and TRBJ1-1, reads DAGVTQSPTHLIKTRGQQVTLRCSPKSGHDTVSWYQQALGQGPQFIFQYYEEEERQRGNFPDRFSGHQFPNYSSELNVNALLLGDSALYLCASSLTGRNTEAFFGQGTRLTVV.

V usage is TRBV19 and J usage is TRBJ2-3; D unclear. Germline V gene lookup returns CDR1 LNHDA and CDR2 SQIVND (reference sequence). CDR3 length: 17 amino acids. V shed 2 bases and J shed 2 bases, with 17 bases lying between them. CDR3 DNA: TGTGCCAGTAGTATACTTTCGGTTGGCAGCGACACAGATACGCAGTATTTT. Protein product: CASSILSVGSDTDTQYF.

The chain recombines TRBV4-2 with TRBJ2-3, with a weak D call TRBD2 (5 bases). V was trimmed by 0 bases and J by 3 bases, leaving 10 bases between them. The CDR3 runs 15 residues. CDR1 and CDR2 from the germline V gene are LGHNA and YNFKEQ. The CDR3 here is CASSQDGGLTDTQYF. The CDR3 nucleotides are TGTGCCAGCAGCCAAGATGGAGGACTGACAGATACGCAGTATTTT.